Below are 15 T cell receptor beta chains sequenced from a single sample in a study of T-cell reconstitution after alpha-beta-depleted transplantation in children (dated by TCRdb to about 2016). Explained via the paper, the treatment or condition label denotes: allogeneic hematopoietic cell transplantation with graft depleted of TCRalphabeta T cells and CD19 B cells. The library was built by means of PCR. The instrument was an Illumina HiSeq 2500. TCR libraries were prepared with molecular barcoding, using unique molecular identifiers to normalize TCRbeta repertoire quantification. TCRdb's own reprocessing of the public reads used fastp at Q25 and MiXCR and kept productive beta chains. A single entry per CDR3 protein holds the most common genes and DNA from its merged rows. Here the sample has some 600,000 distinct CDR3 sequences; 13% occur a single time. The ten largest clones capture over 2% of the sample.

Specimen: PBMCs, mostly from graft donor cells, collected 360 days after TCRalphabeta/CD19-depleted stem cell transplant. The source of these receptors is a male patient aged 5 to 17 who had a stem cell transplant for acute myeloid leukemia, so the T cells may come from the graft donor.

The chain recombines TRBV12-3 or TRBV12-4 with TRBJ1-5; 7 bases align to TRBD1. Trimming removed 6 bases from V and 3 bases from J; junction bases left unmatched: 14. The CDR3 length is 17 residues. The CDR3 DNA reads as TGTGCCAGCAGCCGGCCGGGACAGACCCCATTCAATCAGCCCCAGCATTTT. It specifies CASSRPGQTPFNQPQHF.

The chain links TRBV4-2 to TRBJ2-2, with D perhaps matching TRBD1 or TRBD2 (5 bases each). The CDR3 sequence is 15 residues long. Trimming removed 0 bases at V and 5 bases at J, with 10 bases between. Germline CDR1 and CDR2: LGHNA and YNFKEQ. The CDR3: CASSQDLGETGELFF. CDR3 bases: TGTGCCAGCAGCCAAGATCTGGGGGAAACCGGGGAGCTGTTTTTT.

This sequence joins TRBV28 and TRBJ2-2; D is unclear. The CDR3 is 11 residues long. V was trimmed by 11 bases and J by 9 bases, leaving 13 bases between them. CDR1 is MDHEN, CDR2 SYDVKM, per germline. CDR3 protein: CASGSNRELFF. The CDR3 DNA follows: TGTGCCTCCGGTTCGAATCGGGAGCTGTTTTTT.

The chain joins TRBV2 to TRBJ2-1, with 10 positions matching TRBD2. With 10 bases clipped from V and 1 base from J, the junction kept 16 bases outside the gene matches. Per the germline V gene, CDR1 is SNHLY and CDR2 is FYNNEI. The CDR3 length is 18 residues. CDR3 amino acids: CATSNSETSGPSYNEQFF. CDR3 nucleotides: TGTGCCACCTCGAATTCAGAGACTAGCGGGCCTTCCTACAATGAGCAGTTCTTC.

This chain uses TRBV28 with TRBJ1-6, with TRBD1 matching 7 bases. Germline V gives CDR1 MDHEN, CDR2 SYDVKM. The CDR3 spans 11 residues. After removal of 4 bases from V and 15 bases from J, the junction contained 3 bases not matched to a gene. The CDR3 DNA sequence: TGTGCCAGCAGTTCGACAGGGCTCCTCCACTTT. This gives the protein CASSSTGLLHF.

This clonotype was detected a few times. The chain carries TRBV5-1 and TRBJ2-5; D is ambiguous. Germline loops: CDR1 SGHRS, CDR2 YFSETQ. V was trimmed by 0 bases and J by 5 bases, leaving 11 bases between them. This CDR3 is 14 amino acids long. The CDR3 region has the DNA TGCGCCAGCAGCTTGGCCGTTTCCCTCGAGACCCAGTACTTC. It specifies CASSLAVSLETQYF.

This clonotype turned up a few times. The chain has TRBV25-1 and TRBJ2-7, with D perhaps assigned TRBD1 or TRBD2 (6 bases each). V lost 3 bases, J lost 3 bases, and 21 bases lay in between. The germline V gene encodes CDR1 MGHDK and CDR2 SYGVNS. The CDR3 loop spans 17 amino acids. This chain's CDR3 is CASSDSFAGTSLYEQYF. CDR3 nucleotide sequence: TGTGCCAGCAGTGATTCTTTTGCGGGGACATCACTCTACGAGCAGTACTTC.

This clonotype has a handful of counts. V gene TRBV3-1 combines with J gene TRBJ2-1; no reliable D call. Trimming left V 1 base short and J 7 bases short, with 8 bases between. The CDR3 totals 13 residues. Germline V lookup: CDR1 LGHDT, CDR2 YNNKEL (reference sequence). The chain's CDR3 is CASSQVIFNEQFF. In DNA form, the CDR3 reads TGTGCCAGCAGCCAAGTAATTTTTAATGAGCAGTTCTTC.

The chain carries TRBV7-3 and TRBJ2-3; 9 bases line up with TRBD2. The germline gives CDR1 SGHTA, CDR2 FQGTGA. Trimming cost V 0 bases and J 2 bases; bases outside gene matches: 6. The CDR3 sequence is 17 residues long. CDR3 sequence (DNA): TGTGCCAGCAGCTTAACCCCGACTAGCGGCTACACAGATACGCAGTATTTT. Translated, it gives CASSLTPTSGYTDTQYF.

This clonotype was recorded at least ten times. The gene calls are TRBV9 and TRBJ2-1, with TRBD1 identical over 8 bases. In germline, CDR1 is SGDLS, CDR2 YYNGEE. V lost 0 bases, J lost 2 bases, and 4 bases stayed unmatched. CDR3 length: 16 amino acids. Here the CDR3 DNA reads TGTGCCAGCAGCGTAGCAGCAGGGGGCCCCTACAATGAGCAGTTCTTC. Protein sequence: CASSVAAGGPYNEQFF.

This clonotype was counted once. The chain recombines TRBV28 with TRBJ1-5, with unresolved D. CDR1 MDHEN and CDR2 SYDVKM come from the germline V gene. The CDR3 is made up of 12 amino acids. V was pared by 9 bases and J by 7 bases, with 13 bases between. CDR3 region: CASLSGWQPQHF. CDR3 nucleotides: TGTGCCAGTCTTAGCGGGTGGCAGCCCCAGCATTTT.

This chain joins TRBV7-2 and TRBJ2-3, with a possible D match to TRBD2 (5 bases). The CDR3 consists of 16 residues. Germline values: CDR1 SGHTA, CDR2 FQGNSA. Trimming stripped 3 bases from V and 0 bases from J, with 13 bases between. The CDR3 sequence: CASSLGAAPSTDTQYF. The CDR3 DNA reads TGTGCCAGCAGCTTGGGAGCAGCACCTAGCACAGATACGCAGTATTTT.

The rearrangement joins TRBV18 to TRBJ2-1; perhaps TRBD2 as D (6 bases). Trimming left V 3 bases short and J 8 bases short, with 14 bases between. The CDR3 runs to 14 residues. CDR1 is KGHSH, CDR2 LQKENI, per germline. This CDR3 is CASSPSGGPDEQFF. The CDR3, as DNA: TGTGCCAGCTCACCTTCCGGAGGGCCGGATGAGCAGTTCTTC.

A few counts support this clonotype. This chain links TRBV28 with TRBJ2-7; 7 nucleotides match TRBD2. CDR3 length: 17 residues. CDR1 is MDHEN, CDR2 SYDVKM, per germline. J gave up 0 bases and V 3 bases, and 11 bases lay outside the gene matches. The CDR3 sequence: CASSFGRFGGVSYEQYF. The CDR3 region has the DNA TGTGCCAGCAGTTTCGGCAGGTTTGGGGGGGTCTCCTACGAGCAGTACTTC.

V gene TRBV5-6 combines with J gene TRBJ2-7; 7 bases align to TRBD1. The CDR3 runs 14 residues. Trimming cost V 2 bases and J 4 bases; bases outside gene matches: 6. Germline CDR1 and CDR2: SGHDT and YYEEEE. CDR3: CASSFADRPYEQYF. For the CDR3, the DNA is TGTGCCAGCAGCTTCGCGGACAGGCCTTACGAGCAGTACTTC.